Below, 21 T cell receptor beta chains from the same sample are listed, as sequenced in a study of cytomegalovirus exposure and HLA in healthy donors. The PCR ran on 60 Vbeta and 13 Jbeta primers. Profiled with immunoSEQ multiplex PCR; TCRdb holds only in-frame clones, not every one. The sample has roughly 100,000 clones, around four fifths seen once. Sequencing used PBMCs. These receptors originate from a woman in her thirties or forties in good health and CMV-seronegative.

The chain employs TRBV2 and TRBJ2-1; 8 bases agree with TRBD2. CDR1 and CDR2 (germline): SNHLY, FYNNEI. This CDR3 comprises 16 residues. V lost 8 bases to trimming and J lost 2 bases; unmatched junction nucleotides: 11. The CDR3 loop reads CASGGGFGSPYNEQFF. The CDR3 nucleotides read TGTGCCAGCGGCGGGGGGTTTGGGTCCCCCTACAATGAGCAGTTCTTC.

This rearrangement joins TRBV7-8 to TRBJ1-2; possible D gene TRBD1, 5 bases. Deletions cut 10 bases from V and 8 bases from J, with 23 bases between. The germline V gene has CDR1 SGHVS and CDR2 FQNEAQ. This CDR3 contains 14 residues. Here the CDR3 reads CATSPWEGTIGYTF. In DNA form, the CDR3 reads TGTGCCACCTCCCCATGGGAGGGGACGATCGGCTACACCTTC.

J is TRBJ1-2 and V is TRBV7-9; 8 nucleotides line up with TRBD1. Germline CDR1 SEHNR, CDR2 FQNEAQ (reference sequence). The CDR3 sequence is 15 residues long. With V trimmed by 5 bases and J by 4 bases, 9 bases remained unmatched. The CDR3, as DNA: TGTGCCAGCAGCCGCGTACAGGGGGTTGCCTATGGCTACACCTTC. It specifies CASSRVQGVAYGYTF.

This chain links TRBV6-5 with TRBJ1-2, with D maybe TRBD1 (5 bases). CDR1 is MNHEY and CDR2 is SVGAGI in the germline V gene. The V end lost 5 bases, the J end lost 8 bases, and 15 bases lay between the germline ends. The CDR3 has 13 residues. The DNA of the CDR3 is TGTGCCAGCAGTAAGGAGGGGAGTAGAGGCTACACCTTC. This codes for CASSKEGSRGYTF.

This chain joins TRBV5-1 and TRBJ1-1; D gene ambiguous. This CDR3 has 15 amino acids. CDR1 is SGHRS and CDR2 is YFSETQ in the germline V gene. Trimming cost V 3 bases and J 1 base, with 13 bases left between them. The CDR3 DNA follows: TGCGCCAGCAGCTATACCCGTGGAGAGAACACTGAAGCTTTCTTT. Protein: CASSYTRGENTEAFF.

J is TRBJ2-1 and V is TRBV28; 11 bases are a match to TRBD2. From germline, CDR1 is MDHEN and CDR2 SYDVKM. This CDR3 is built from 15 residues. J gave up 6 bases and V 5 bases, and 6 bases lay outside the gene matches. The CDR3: CASSRLTSGGNEQFF. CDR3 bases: TGTGCCAGCAGTAGGCTTACTAGCGGGGGCAATGAGCAGTTCTTC. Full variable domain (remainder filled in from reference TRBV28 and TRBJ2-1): DVKVTQSSRYLVKRTGEKVFLECVQDMDHENMFWYRQDPGLGLRLIYFSYDVKMKEKGDIPEGYSVSREKKERFSLILESASTNQTSMYLCASSRLTSGGNEQFFGPGTRLTVL.

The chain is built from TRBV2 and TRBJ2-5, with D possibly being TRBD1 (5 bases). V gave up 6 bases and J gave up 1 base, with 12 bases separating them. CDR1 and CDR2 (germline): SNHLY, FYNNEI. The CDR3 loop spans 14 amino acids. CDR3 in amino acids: CASREQASQETQYF. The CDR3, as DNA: TGTGCCAGCAGAGAACAGGCCTCCCAAGAGACCCAGTACTTC.

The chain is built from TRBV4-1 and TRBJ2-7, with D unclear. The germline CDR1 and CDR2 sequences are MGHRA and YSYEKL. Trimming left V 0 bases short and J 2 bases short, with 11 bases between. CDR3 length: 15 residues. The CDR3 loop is CASSQDPPTTYEQYF. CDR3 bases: TGCGCCAGCAGCCAAGATCCCCCCACTACCTACGAGCAGTACTTC.

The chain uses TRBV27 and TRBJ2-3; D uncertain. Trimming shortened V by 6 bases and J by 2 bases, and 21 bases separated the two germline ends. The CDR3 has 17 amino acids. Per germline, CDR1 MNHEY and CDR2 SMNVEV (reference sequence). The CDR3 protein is CASSSLAADETTDTQYF. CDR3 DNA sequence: TGTGCCAGCAGCAGCCTCGCGGCGGATGAAACCACAGATACGCAGTATTTT.

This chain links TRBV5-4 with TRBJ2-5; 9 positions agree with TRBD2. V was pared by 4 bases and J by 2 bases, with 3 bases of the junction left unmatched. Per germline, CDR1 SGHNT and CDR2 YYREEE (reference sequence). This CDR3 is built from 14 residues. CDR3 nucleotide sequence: TGTGCCAGCAGCCAGGGACTAGCACAAGAGACCCAGTACTTC. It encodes CASSQGLAQETQYF.

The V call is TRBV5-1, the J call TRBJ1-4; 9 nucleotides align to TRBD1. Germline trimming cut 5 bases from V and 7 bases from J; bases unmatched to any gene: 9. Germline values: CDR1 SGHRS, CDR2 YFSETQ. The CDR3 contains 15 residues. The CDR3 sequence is CASRGGGQGGEKLFF. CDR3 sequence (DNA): TGCGCCAGCAGAGGCGGGGGACAGGGTGGTGAAAAACTGTTTTTT.

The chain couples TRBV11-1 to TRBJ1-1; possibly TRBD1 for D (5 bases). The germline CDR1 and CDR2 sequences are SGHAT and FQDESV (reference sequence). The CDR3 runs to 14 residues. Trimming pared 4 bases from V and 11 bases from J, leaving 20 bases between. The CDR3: CASSSRRDSGFAFF. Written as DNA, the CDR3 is TGTGCCAGCAGCTCCCGAAGGGACTCCGGGTTTGCTTTCTTT.

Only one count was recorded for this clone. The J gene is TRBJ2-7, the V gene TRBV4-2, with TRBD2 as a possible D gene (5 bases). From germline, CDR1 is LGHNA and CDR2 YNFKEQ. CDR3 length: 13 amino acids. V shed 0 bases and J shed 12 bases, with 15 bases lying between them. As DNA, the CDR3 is TGTGCCAGCAGCCAAGAGGGAAGGACTCCACCGTACTTC. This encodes CASSQEGRTPPYF.

CDR3 sequence (DNA): TGTGCCAGCAGTTTTAGTAGCGGGGGACGCGAGCAGTACTTC. Amino acids: CASSFSSGGREQYF. The chain carries TRBV27 and TRBJ2-7, with 9 bases that match TRBD2. Germline V gene data show CDR1 as MNHEY and CDR2 as SMNVEV (reference sequence). V lost 3 bases and J lost 6; bases outside the gene matches: 6. This CDR3 contains 14 residues.

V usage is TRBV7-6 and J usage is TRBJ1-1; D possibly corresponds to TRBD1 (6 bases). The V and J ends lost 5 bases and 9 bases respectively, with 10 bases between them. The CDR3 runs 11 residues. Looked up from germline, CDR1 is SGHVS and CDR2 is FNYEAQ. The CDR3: CASSTGQQAFF. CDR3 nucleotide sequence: TGTGCCAGCAGCACTGGACAGCAAGCTTTCTTT.

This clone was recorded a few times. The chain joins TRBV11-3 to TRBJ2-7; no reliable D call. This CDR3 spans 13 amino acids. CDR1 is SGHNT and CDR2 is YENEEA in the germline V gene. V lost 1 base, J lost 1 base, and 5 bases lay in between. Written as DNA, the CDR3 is TGTGCCAGCAGCTTAGCCCCTTCCTACGAGCAGTACTTC. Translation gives CASSLAPSYEQYF.

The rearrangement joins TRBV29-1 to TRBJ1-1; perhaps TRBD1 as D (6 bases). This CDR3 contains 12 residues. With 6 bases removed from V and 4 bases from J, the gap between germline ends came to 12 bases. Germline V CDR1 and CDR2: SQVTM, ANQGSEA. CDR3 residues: CSVARGFTEAFF. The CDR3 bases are TGCAGCGTGGCCAGGGGATTCACTGAAGCTTTCTTT. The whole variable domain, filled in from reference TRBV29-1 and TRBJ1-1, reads SAVISQKPSRDICQRGTSLTIQCQVDSQVTMMFWYRQQPGQSLTLIATANQGSEATYESGFVIDKFPISRPNLTFSTLTVSNMSPEDSSIYLCSVARGFTEAFFGQGTRLTVV.

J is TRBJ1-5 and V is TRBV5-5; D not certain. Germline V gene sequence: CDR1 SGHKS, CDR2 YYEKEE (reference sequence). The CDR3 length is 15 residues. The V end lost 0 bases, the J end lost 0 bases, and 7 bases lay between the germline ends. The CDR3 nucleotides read TGTGCCAGCAGCTTGGGGCAGAATAGCAATCAGCCCCAGCATTTT. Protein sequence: CASSLGQNSNQPQHF.

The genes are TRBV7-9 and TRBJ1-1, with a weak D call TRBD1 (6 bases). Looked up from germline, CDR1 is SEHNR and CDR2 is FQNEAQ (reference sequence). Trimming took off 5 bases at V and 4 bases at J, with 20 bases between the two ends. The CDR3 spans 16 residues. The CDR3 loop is CASSLSSGEWGTEAFF. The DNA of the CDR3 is TGTGCCAGCAGCCTAAGTTCAGGGGAATGGGGCACTGAAGCTTTCTTT.

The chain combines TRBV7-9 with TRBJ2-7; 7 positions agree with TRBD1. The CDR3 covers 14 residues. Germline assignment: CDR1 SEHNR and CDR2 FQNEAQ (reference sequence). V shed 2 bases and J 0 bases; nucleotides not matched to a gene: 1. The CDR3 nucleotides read TGTGCCAGCAGCTTACCAGGGGGCTCCTACGAGCAGTACTTC. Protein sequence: CASSLPGGSYEQYF.

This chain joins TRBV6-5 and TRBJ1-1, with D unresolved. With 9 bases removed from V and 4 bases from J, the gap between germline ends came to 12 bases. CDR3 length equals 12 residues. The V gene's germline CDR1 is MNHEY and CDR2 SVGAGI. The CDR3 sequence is CASRRMSTEAFF. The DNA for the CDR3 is TGTGCCAGTCGAAGAATGAGCACTGAAGCTTTCTTT.